This TCR beta chain comes out of a study of CD8 T cells in ankylosing spondylitis. TCRdb processed the 5' RACE reads anew with MiXCR; each CDR3 protein has one entry. This table has about 700,000 distinct CDR3 sequences, around a fifth appearing once. Study-wide results and limits: Peripheral blood samples showed relatively rare disease-linked clones, and these clones were CD8+. Significantly higher representation of disease-linked clones was reported for matched ankylosing spondylitis synovial fluid. What seemed typical of ankylosing spondylitis blood was a TCR beta motif built from several highly homologous variants.

The CDR3 length is 16 residues. Unmatched junction bases numbered 8, after V lost 2 bases and J lost 4 bases. Germline V gene sequence: CDR1 LNHDA, CDR2 SQIVND (reference sequence). Concerning this clonotype itself: Its antigen remains unknown.

The gene calls are TRBV19 and TRBJ1-5, with 7 positions matching TRBD1. The material sequenced was blood, either unsorted or a sorted T cell fraction (not recorded which). The TCR sequence derives from a male donor with ankylosing spondylitis. The CDR3 protein is CASSIMGTASNQPQHF. CDR3 DNA: TGTGCCAGTAGTATAATGGGGACAGCGAGTAATCAGCCCCAGCATTTT.